These 25 T cell receptor beta chains were all obtained from the same sample, sequenced in a study of glioma-infiltrating T cells after dendritic cell vaccination. Produced via immunoSEQ multiplex PCR; TCRdb's table is partial and in-frame only. The sample shows some 99,000 clones, around 80% of them seen only once. The time point here: after dendritic cell vaccination, including at tumor progression/relapse. Specimen: blood, collected after dendritic cell vaccination. The source is a human donor with glioblastoma.

This clone has just a few counts. The chain uses TRBV10-3 and TRBJ2-7, with D uncertain. Between the trimmed V and J ends, which lost 5 bases and 3 bases, there was a span of 11 bases. CDR3 length: 13 amino acids. In germline, CDR1 is ENHRY, CDR2 SYGVKD. CDR3 sequence reads: CAISTEPNYEQYF. The CDR3 coding sequence is TGTGCCATCAGTACAGAACCTAACTACGAGCAGTACTTC.

This rearrangement joins TRBV14 to TRBJ2-7, with 10 bases aligning to TRBD1. CDR1 and CDR2 from the germline V gene are SGHDN and FVKESK. The CDR3 is made up of 15 amino acids. After removal of 4 bases from V and 7 bases from J, the junction contained 10 bases not matched to a gene. The CDR3 DNA reads TGTGCCAGCAGCCCTTCCGGGACAGGGGCCTTAGAGCAGTACTTC. As protein: CASSPSGTGALEQYF. The full variable domain, rest sourced from reference TRBV14 and TRBJ2-7, is EAGVTQFPSHSVIEKGQTVTLRCDPISGHDNLYWYRRVMGKEIKFLLHFVKESKQDESGMPNNRFLAERTGGTYSTLKVQPAELEDSGVYFCASSPSGTGALEQYFGPGTRLTVT.

This clone occurred once. V usage is TRBV7-9 and J usage is TRBJ2-7, with TRBD1 matching over 7 bases. The J segment lost 2 bases and the V segment lost 11 bases, leaving 12 bases of the junction unmatched. Germline-derived CDR1 and CDR2 are SEHNR and FQNEAQ (reference sequence). CDR3 length: 14 residues. The CDR3 reads CAGALGDSPYEQYF. In DNA, the CDR3 is TGTGCCGGGGCACTCGGGGACAGCCCCTACGAGCAGTACTTC.

The chain combines TRBV4-1 with TRBJ2-2, with unresolved D. The CDR3 is 17 residues long. Germline CDR1 reads MGHRA; CDR2 reads YSYEKL. Trimming removed 0 bases from V and 0 bases from J, with 11 bases in between. The DNA for the CDR3 is TGCGCCAGCAGCCAAGATCGAAGCCGGGCGAACACCGGGGAGCTGTTTTTT. It is translated as CASSQDRSRANTGELFF.

V gene TRBV2 combines with J gene TRBJ2-5; D perhaps matches TRBD1 (6 bases). The germline V gene encodes CDR1 SNHLY and CDR2 FYNNEI. Trimming shortened V by 11 bases and J by 5 bases, and 18 bases separated the two germline ends. The CDR3 is 13 residues long. Written as DNA, the CDR3 is TGTGCCGTAACCGAGGGGGACGGCGAGACCCAGTACTTC. Amino acid sequence: CAVTEGDGETQYF. The full variable domain, its missing parts supplied by reference TRBV2 and TRBJ2-5, is EPEVTQTPSHQVTQMGQEVILRCVPISNHLYFYWYRQILGQKVEFLVSFYNNEISEKSEIFDDQFSVERPDGSNFTLKIRSTKLEDSAMYFCAVTEGDGETQYFGPGTRLLVL.

CDR3 DNA sequence: TGTGCCAGCACGCGGTTGAACTATGGCTACACCTTC. Protein product: CASTRLNYGYTF. This rearrangement joins TRBV6-1 to TRBJ1-2; D remains ambiguous. Germline CDR1 is MNHNS and CDR2 is SASEGT. Trimming shortened V by 7 bases and J by 2 bases, and 8 bases separated the two germline ends. The CDR3 runs to 12 residues.

The CDR3 spells CASSLTTNPSTDTQYF. CDR3 nucleotides: TGCGCCAGCAGCTTAACCACTAACCCTAGCACAGATACGCAGTATTTT. The rearrangement uses TRBV5-1 and TRBJ2-3; unclear D gene. The CDR3 is 16 amino acids. CDR1 and CDR2 from the germline V gene are SGHRS and YFSETQ. V lost 2 bases, J lost 0 bases, and 13 bases lay in between.

V gene TRBV19 combines with J gene TRBJ1-5; 9 nucleotides line up with TRBD1. The CDR3 loop spans 16 amino acids. Germline V gives CDR1 LNHDA, CDR2 SQIVND (reference sequence). V lost 2 bases to trimming and J lost 1 base; unmatched junction nucleotides: 3. DNA of the CDR3: TGTGCCAGTAGTATACGGACAGGGGCAAGCAATCAGCCCCAGCATTTT. It specifies CASSIRTGASNQPQHF.

This chain uses TRBV18 with TRBJ1-5; TRBD1 aligns across 11 bases. V shed 2 bases and J 4 bases; nucleotides not matched to a gene: 10. The CDR3 spans 18 residues. Germline V gives CDR1 KGHSH, CDR2 LQKENI. CDR3 sequence (DNA): TGTGCCAGCTCACCAGGGACAGGGGGGGGACTGGGTAATCAGCCCCAGCATTTT. Residues: CASSPGTGGGLGNQPQHF.

V gene TRBV4-1 combines with J gene TRBJ2-5; 10 bases are a match to TRBD1. Trimming cost V 4 bases and J 12 bases; bases outside gene matches: 14. Germline loops: CDR1 MGHRA, CDR2 YSYEKL. This CDR3 contains 15 residues. CDR3 sequence (DNA): TGCGCCAGCAGCCTTGCTGAGACCGGGACAGGGGATAAGTACTTC. It yields the protein CASSLAETGTGDKYF.

This sequence joins TRBV25-1 and TRBJ1-1; D may be TRBD1 (5 bases). With 1 base removed from V and 1 base from J, the gap between germline ends came to 10 bases. CDR1 MGHDK and CDR2 SYGVNS come from the germline V gene. The CDR3 runs to 15 residues. This CDR3 is CASSEFRGTNTEAFF. The CDR3 DNA reads TGTGCCAGCAGTGAATTTCGGGGGACGAACACTGAAGCTTTCTTT.

This clone was observed a few times. V and J are TRBV5-1 and TRBJ2-2, with 7 bases lining up with TRBD1. Trimming at V came to 3 bases and at J to 7 bases, leaving 9 bases not matched to a gene. CDR3 length: 15 residues. Germline lookup yields CDR1 SGHRS and CDR2 YFSETQ. This CDR3 reads CASSSRQGSIGELFF. The CDR3 DNA is TGCGCCAGCAGCTCAAGACAGGGATCAATCGGGGAGCTGTTTTTT.

DNA for the CDR3: TGTGCCAGCAGCTTAGTCAGGGCCATGAACACTGAAGCTTTCTTT. It translates to CASSLVRAMNTEAFF. The chain has TRBV11-2 and TRBJ1-1, with D perhaps matching TRBD1 (5 bases). CDR3 length equals 15 residues. The V and J ends lost 1 base and 0 bases respectively, with 9 bases between them. Germline lookup yields CDR1 SGHAT and CDR2 FQNNGV.

The rearrangement joins TRBV28 to TRBJ2-1; no clear D. The germline V gene has CDR1 MDHEN and CDR2 SYDVKM. Trimming removed 7 bases from V and 0 bases from J, with 13 bases in between. The CDR3 has 15 amino acids. This CDR3 is CASNPSGFSYNEQFF. CDR3 bases: TGTGCCAGCAACCCGTCGGGTTTCTCCTACAATGAGCAGTTCTTC.

This chain uses TRBV5-1 with TRBJ2-7, with a tentative D call TRBD1 (5 bases). TRBJ2-1 explains the end of the DNA better; the J call may be wrong. CDR1 SGHRS and CDR2 YFSETQ come from the germline V gene. CDR3 length equals 15 residues. CDR3 amino acids: CASSLATGYNNEQFF. Here the CDR3 DNA reads TGCGCCAGCAGCTTGGCCACAGGATATAACAATGAGCAGTTCTTC.

The V call is TRBV7-6, the J call TRBJ2-7; 11 nucleotides line up with TRBD1. Per germline, CDR1 SGHVS and CDR2 FNYEAQ. V lost 5 bases to trimming and J lost 3 bases; unmatched junction nucleotides: 15. The CDR3 extends over 18 amino acids. The CDR3 DNA follows: TGTGCCAGCAGCCCGTTTGGGGCGGGACAGGGGGTAATCTACGAGCAGTACTTC. This sequence encodes CASSPFGAGQGVIYEQYF.

This sequence joins TRBV28 and TRBJ1-1; D not resolved. V gave up 4 bases and J gave up 0 bases, with 9 bases separating them. Germline CDR1 reads MDHEN; CDR2 reads SYDVKM. This CDR3 has 14 amino acids. CDR3 DNA sequence: TGTGCCAGCAGTTCGTACAGTTTGAACACTGAAGCTTTCTTT. Residues: CASSSYSLNTEAFF.

The V gene is TRBV2, the J gene TRBJ1-2; 7 nucleotides match TRBD1. The germline V gene has CDR1 SNHLY and CDR2 FYNNEI. The J segment lost 8 bases and the V segment lost 3 bases, leaving 6 bases of the junction unmatched. The CDR3 is 13 residues long. CDR3 sequence (DNA): TGTGCCAGCAGTGACACAGGGGCGAGGGGCTACACCTTC. Its translation is CASSDTGARGYTF. Filled out from reference TRBV2 and TRBJ1-2, the complete variable domain reads EPEVTQTPSHQVTQMGQEVILRCVPISNHLYFYWYRQILGQKVEFLVSFYNNEISEKSEIFDDQFSVERPDGSNFTLKIRSTKLEDSAMYFCASSDTGARGYTFGSGTRLTVV.

The J gene is TRBJ1-2, the V gene TRBV5-4; 9 positions match TRBD1. Germline CDR1 SGHNT, CDR2 YYREEE (reference sequence). V was clipped by 4 bases and J by 10 bases; unmatched bases: 23. The CDR3 is 18 residues long. CDR3 sequence reads: CASSRRNLLPGQGFLYTF. The CDR3 DNA follows: TGTGCCAGCAGCCGCCGAAATTTACTACCGGGACAGGGATTTCTCTACACCTTC. The variable domain in full, with the rest retrieved from reference TRBV5-4 and TRBJ1-2, is ETGVTQSPTHLIKTRGQQVTLRCSSQSGHNTVSWYQQALGQGPQFIFQYYREEENGRGNFPPRFSGLQFPNYSSELNVNALELDDSALYLCASSRRNLLPGQGFLYTFGSGTRLTVV.

This clone has a single count. The chain employs TRBV29-1 and TRBJ1-2, with D maybe TRBD1 (5 bases). The CDR3 totals 12 residues. V lost 6 bases to trimming and J lost 4 bases, with 12 bases between them. Germline V gene lookup returns CDR1 SQVTM and CDR2 ANQGSEA. The CDR3, as DNA: TGCAGCGTCCAGGACATGATCTATGGCTACACCTTC. Protein sequence: CSVQDMIYGYTF. Supplemented by reference TRBV29-1 and TRBJ1-2, the full variable domain reads SAVISQKPSRDICQRGTSLTIQCQVDSQVTMMFWYRQQPGQSLTLIATANQGSEATYESGFVIDKFPISRPNLTFSTLTVSNMSPEDSSIYLCSVQDMIYGYTFGSGTRLTVV.

This clone was counted a single time. V and J are TRBV11-2 and TRBJ2-2; tentative D call: TRBD1 (5 bases). This CDR3 is 15 amino acids long. The germline V and J ends were trimmed by 2 bases and 4 bases, with 11 bases remaining between them. Looked up from germline, CDR1 is SGHAT and CDR2 is FQNNGV. CDR3: CASSLNRLVTGELFF. CDR3 in DNA: TGTGCCAGCAGCTTAAACAGGCTCGTCACCGGGGAGCTGTTTTTT.

J is TRBJ2-1 and V is TRBV25-1, with 7 positions matching TRBD1. The CDR3 covers 12 residues. The V and J ends lost 7 bases and 5 bases, in that order; junction bases with no gene match: 2. Germline CDR1 and CDR2: MGHDK and SYGVNS. The CDR3 region is CASKGTDNEQFF. CDR3 sequence (DNA): TGTGCCAGCAAGGGGACAGACAATGAGCAGTTCTTC.

V and J are TRBV27 and TRBJ2-1, with 7 bases identical to TRBD1. CDR3 length: 15 residues. Germline values: CDR1 MNHEY, CDR2 SMNVEV (reference sequence). The trim removed 5 bases at V and 8 bases at J, leaving 12 bases unmatched. Written as DNA, the CDR3 is TGTGCCAGCAGTCCGCAAGGGGGCGCGATCTATGAGCAGTTCTTC. Its translation is CASSPQGGAIYEQFF.

This clone appeared a single time. This chain connects TRBV5-1 to TRBJ2-5; the match to TRBD1 covers 8 bases. The CDR3 contains 14 residues. V lost 4 bases to trimming and J lost 1 base; unmatched junction nucleotides: 3. CDR1 and CDR2 from the germline V gene are SGHRS and YFSETQ. DNA of the CDR3: TGCGCCAGCAGCAGAACAGGGGGCCAAGAGACCCAGTACTTC. It specifies CASSRTGGQETQYF. The whole variable domain, filled in from reference TRBV5-1 and TRBJ2-5, reads KAGVTQTPRYLIKTRGQQVTLSCSPISGHRSVSWYQQTPGQGLQFLFEYFSETQRNKGNFPGRFSGRQFSNSRSEMNVSTLELGDSALYLCASSRTGGQETQYFGPGTRLLVL.

The CDR3 sequence: CASRTGPGLAVNEQYF. The CDR3 nucleotides are TGTGCCAGTAGGACAGGACCGGGACTAGCTGTCAACGAGCAGTACTTC. The chain employs TRBV19 and TRBJ2-7, with 9 positions matching TRBD2. CDR1 LNHDA and CDR2 SQIVND come from the germline V gene (reference sequence). J lost 5 bases, V lost 6 bases, and 14 bases had no gene match. CDR3 length equals 16 residues.